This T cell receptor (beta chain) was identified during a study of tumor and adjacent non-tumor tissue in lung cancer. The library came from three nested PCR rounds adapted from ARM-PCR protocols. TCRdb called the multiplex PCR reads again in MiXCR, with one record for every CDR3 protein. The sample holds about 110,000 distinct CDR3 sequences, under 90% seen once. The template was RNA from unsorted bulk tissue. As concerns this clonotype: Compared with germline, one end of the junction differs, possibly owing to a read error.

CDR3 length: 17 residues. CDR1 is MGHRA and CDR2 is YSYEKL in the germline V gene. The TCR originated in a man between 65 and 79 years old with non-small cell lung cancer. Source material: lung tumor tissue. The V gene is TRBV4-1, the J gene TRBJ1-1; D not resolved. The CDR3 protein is CASSQAVQWRPYTEGFF. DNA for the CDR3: TGTGCCAGCAGCCAGGCAGTTCAGTGGCGGCCTTACACTGAAGGTTTCTTT.